Listed here are 25 T cell receptor beta chains from one sample, sequenced in a study of T cells in localized non-small cell lung cancer. Repertoires were generated with immunoSEQ multiplex PCR, while TCRdb's copy carries only in-frame clones and drops some. The sample lists approximately 3,000 clones, over 20% occurring once. Sample: lung tumor tissue, taken before any cancer treatment. These receptors originate from a man between 40 and 70 years old with stage I squamous cell lung carcinoma.

This clone was counted between two and nine times. V usage is TRBV30 and J usage is TRBJ1-1; D not resolved. Trimming cost V 0 bases and J 6 bases, with 8 bases left between them. Germline-derived CDR1 and CDR2 are GTSNPN and SVGIG (reference sequence). CDR3 length: 12 amino acids. Written as DNA, the CDR3 is TGTGCCTGGAGTGTACCAGCGGCTGAAGCTTTCTTT. It translates to CAWSVPAAEAFF. The whole variable domain, remainder taken from reference TRBV30 and TRBJ1-1, is SQTIHQWPATLVQPVGSPLSLECTVEGTSNPNLYWYRQAAGRGLQLLFYSVGIGQISSEVPQNLSASRPQDRQFILSSKKLLLSDSGFYLCAWSVPAAEAFFGQGTRLTVV.

Sample share makes this clone medium-sized. This CDR3 is CASSKDRQETQYF. The CDR3 coding sequence is TGTGCCAGCAGCAAGGACAGACAAGAGACCCAGTACTTC. The chain uses TRBV7-2 and TRBJ2-5; a weak D match, TRBD1 (6 bases). The germline V gene encodes CDR1 SGHTA and CDR2 FQGNSA. The V end lost 5 bases, the J end lost 2 bases, and 9 bases lay between the germline ends. The CDR3 has 13 residues.

By share of the sample, this clone is medium-sized. The chain has TRBV6-8 and TRBJ1-2; tentatively, D is TRBD1 (5 bases). V was trimmed by 5 bases and J by 0 bases, leaving 16 bases between them. The germline CDR1 and CDR2 sequences are MNHGY and SAAAGT. This CDR3 region has 16 residues. CDR3 sequence reads: CASSRDGYYPNYGYTF. The CDR3, as DNA: TGTGCCAGCAGTCGGGACGGATATTATCCTAACTATGGCTACACCTTC.

The chain is built from TRBV11-3 and TRBJ2-7, with D tentatively TRBD1 or TRBD2 (6 bases each). V was trimmed by 1 base and J by 4 bases, leaving 17 bases between them. The CDR3 has 16 residues. From germline, CDR1 is SGHNT and CDR2 YENEEA. DNA for the CDR3: TGTGCCAGCAGCTTAGGCCCCGGGGGCAGGGCGTACGAGCAGTACTTC. Translation gives CASSLGPGGRAYEQYF.

This clone occurred a few times. V usage is TRBV18 and J usage is TRBJ1-3, with TRBD1 matching 7 bases. There are 15 residues in the CDR3. V was clipped by 6 bases and J by 2 bases; unmatched bases: 7. Germline lookup yields CDR1 KGHSH and CDR2 LQKENI. The CDR3 here is CASSSLQGTGNTIYF. The CDR3 coding sequence is TGTGCCAGCTCGTCTTTACAGGGGACTGGAAACACCATATATTTT. Based on the CDR3 plus reference TRBV18 and TRBJ1-3, the full variable domain is NAGVMQNPRHLVRRRGQEARLRCSPMKGHSHVYWYRQLPEEGLKFMVYLQKENIIDESGMPKERFSAEFPKEGPSILRIQQVVRGDSAAYFCASSSLQGTGNTIYFGEGSWLTVV.

CDR3: CSVSSGTGGYEQYF. The CDR3 DNA is TGCAGCGTTTCCAGTGGGACCGGGGGTTACGAGCAGTACTTC. The chain joins TRBV29-1 to TRBJ2-7; D is possibly TRBD2 (6 bases). The germline V gene encodes CDR1 SQVTM and CDR2 ANQGSEA. The CDR3 covers 14 residues. V lost 5 bases to trimming and J lost 4 bases, with 18 bases between them.

Only a few counts were recorded for this clone. This chain uses TRBV30 with TRBJ1-1; D remains unclear. V lost 3 bases, J lost 8 bases, and 16 bases lay in between. Germline values: CDR1 GTSNPN, CDR2 SVGIG (reference sequence). This CDR3 is built from 13 residues. The CDR3 region is CAWRSLGLAEAFF. The CDR3 DNA sequence: TGTGCCTGGAGATCGTTGGGTTTAGCAGAAGCTTTCTTT.

The table lists this clone with a few counts. The chain joins TRBV6-8 to TRBJ2-7; possibly TRBD2 for D (6 bases). Germline CDR1 reads MNHGY; CDR2 reads SAAAGT. V was shortened by 2 bases and J by 1 base, with 12 bases between the two germline ends. The CDR3 has 15 amino acids. CDR3 loop: CASSYGGGISYEQYF. The DNA of the CDR3 is TGTGCCAGCAGTTACGGAGGAGGGATTTCCTACGAGCAGTACTTC.

This chain links TRBV19 with TRBJ1-2; D remains ambiguous. The CDR3 has 15 amino acids. The germline V gene has CDR1 LNHDA and CDR2 SQIVND (reference sequence). Trimming pared 5 bases from V and 5 bases from J, leaving 18 bases between. The CDR3 bases are TGTGCCAGTAGTGGGCTATCGCGTCGAGAATATGGCTACACCTTC. Its protein product is CASSGLSRREYGYTF.

This clone was seen only a few times. This chain links TRBV30 with TRBJ2-3, with 7 bases that match TRBD2. Per germline, CDR1 GTSNPN and CDR2 SVGIG (reference sequence). The V segment lost 8 bases and the J segment 4 bases; nucleotides outside the gene matches: 6. The CDR3 loop spans 12 amino acids. CDR3 protein: CAVAGVADTQYF. CDR3 bases: TGTGCCGTCGCGGGAGTTGCAGATACGCAGTATTTT.

By frequency in the sample, this clone is medium-sized. The rearrangement uses TRBV11-3 and TRBJ2-3, with 7 bases identical to TRBD2. The CDR3 length is 14 residues. CDR1 is SGHNT, CDR2 YENEEA, per germline. The V segment lost 2 bases and the J segment 8 bases; nucleotides outside the gene matches: 7. This CDR3 is CASSLNIGGGTQYF. The CDR3 DNA sequence: TGTGCCAGCAGCTTAAATATTGGGGGGGGTACGCAGTATTTT.

This clone was seen only a few times. The chain combines TRBV19 with TRBJ2-5, with D tentatively TRBD2 (5 bases). This CDR3 is built from 13 residues. Germline V gene data show CDR1 as LNHDA and CDR2 as SQIVND (reference sequence). The V end lost 5 bases, the J end lost 5 bases, and 12 bases lay between the germline ends. CDR3 bases: TGTGCCAGTAGTCCCGGGATTCTGGAGACCCAGTACTTC. It yields the protein CASSPGILETQYF.

This clone was seen a few times. The genes are TRBV5-1 and TRBJ1-1, with TRBD1 matching over 9 bases. The CDR3 runs to 15 residues. The V segment lost 3 bases and the J segment 5 bases; nucleotides outside the gene matches: 8. CDR1 and CDR2 (germline): SGHRS, YFSETQ. The CDR3 is CASSYHDRGTTEAFF. The CDR3 DNA reads TGCGCCAGCAGCTATCACGACAGGGGGACGACTGAAGCTTTCTTT. Based on the CDR3 plus reference TRBV5-1 and TRBJ1-1, the full variable domain is KAGVTQTPRYLIKTRGQQVTLSCSPISGHRSVSWYQQTPGQGLQFLFEYFSETQRNKGNFPGRFSGRQFSNSRSEMNVSTLELGDSALYLCASSYHDRGTTEAFFGQGTRLTVV.

This clone has a handful of counts. This chain links TRBV6-8 with TRBJ2-2; unclear D gene. The CDR3 loop spans 15 amino acids. Germline V gene sequence: CDR1 MNHGY, CDR2 SAAAGT. Trimming left V 10 bases short and J 5 bases short, with 20 bases between. DNA of the CDR3: TGTGCCATCCTGACCACCCGGGCCGGAACCGGGGAGCTGTTTTTT. Amino acids: CAILTTRAGTGELFF.

This clone came up a few times. The J gene is TRBJ2-1, the V gene TRBV11-3, with 7 bases identical to TRBD2. The CDR3 has 15 amino acids. From germline, CDR1 is SGHNT and CDR2 YENEEA. The J segment lost 9 bases and the V segment lost 3 bases, leaving 11 bases of the junction unmatched. CDR3 bases: TGTGCCAGCAGCTTGGGCGGGACTACGGTATCTGAGCAGTTCTTC. It encodes CASSLGGTTVSEQFF.

CDR3 loop: CAKSTRGGRETQYF. The CDR3 bases are TGTGCCAAATCCACGAGAGGGGGCAGAGAGACCCAGTACTTC. The chain is built from TRBV19 and TRBJ2-5, with 7 bases matching TRBD1. CDR1 LNHDA and CDR2 SQIVND come from the germline V gene (reference sequence). The ends lost 10 bases at V and 4 bases at J; junction bases unmatched: 12. The CDR3 spans 14 residues.

The chain links TRBV28 to TRBJ2-1, with D perhaps matching TRBD1 or TRBD2 (6 bases each). Germline CDR1 MDHEN, CDR2 SYDVKM. V lost 4 bases to trimming and J lost 0 bases, with 13 bases between them. CDR3 length: 16 residues. Here the CDR3 reads CASSSPGAPSYNEQFF. CDR3 coding DNA: TGTGCCAGCAGTTCACCGGGGGCCCCCTCCTACAATGAGCAGTTCTTC. Filled out from reference TRBV28 and TRBJ2-1, the complete variable domain reads DVKVTQSSRYLVKRTGEKVFLECVQDMDHENMFWYRQDPGLGLRLIYFSYDVKMKEKGDIPEGYSVSREKKERFSLILESASTNQTSMYLCASSSPGAPSYNEQFFGPGTRLTVL.

This clone appeared a single time. The chain employs TRBV30 and TRBJ1-2; perhaps TRBD1 as D (5 bases). V was trimmed by 4 bases and J by 5 bases, leaving 14 bases between them. Germline V gene lookup returns CDR1 GTSNPN and CDR2 SVGIG (reference sequence). The CDR3 has 13 residues. The CDR3 bases are TGTGCCTGGAAGGCGCAGGGATGGTATGGCTACACCTTC. It translates to CAWKAQGWYGYTF.

This chain connects TRBV11-3 to TRBJ2-1, with D hard to call. V was shortened by 0 bases and J by 9 bases, with 15 bases between the two germline ends. Germline-derived CDR1 and CDR2 are SGHNT and YENEEA. The CDR3 totals 15 residues. CDR3 DNA: TGTGCCAGCAGCTTAGAAGGGATTTTTTTGGGTGAGCAGTTCTTC. Its protein product is CASSLEGIFLGEQFF.

By proportion, this clone is medium-sized. The V call is TRBV6-8, the J call TRBJ2-1; TRBD1 matches at 7 bases. V gave up 6 bases and J gave up 9 bases; unmatched junction bases: 8. The CDR3 totals 13 residues. Per the germline V gene, CDR1 is MNHGY and CDR2 is SAAAGT. CDR3 in DNA: TGTGCCAGCAGCGCCGAGGGGGCGGGTGAGCAGTTCTTC. It translates to CASSAEGAGEQFF.

J is TRBJ1-4 and V is TRBV15; D call uncertain. The CDR3 spans 15 residues. The germline V gene has CDR1 LNHNV and CDR2 YYDKDF (reference sequence). V lost 0 bases to trimming and J lost 0 bases, with 5 bases between them. CDR3 in amino acids: CATSREPATNEKLFF. Here the CDR3 DNA reads TGTGCCACCAGCAGAGAACCAGCAACTAATGAAAAACTGTTTTTT.

This clone occurred a few times. The genes are TRBV10-3 and TRBJ2-1; TRBD2 agrees at 10 bases. V gave up 10 bases and J gave up 5 bases; unmatched junction bases: 8. Germline V gives CDR1 ENHRY, CDR2 SYGVKD. The CDR3 length is 14 residues. CDR3 in amino acids: CASERGGRNNEQFF. The DNA of the CDR3 is TGTGCCAGCGAGCGGGGGGGCCGAAACAATGAGCAGTTCTTC.

V and J are TRBV10-2 and TRBJ1-2; no reliable D call. This CDR3 is 13 amino acids long. V was shortened by 4 bases and J by 0 bases, with 6 bases between the two germline ends. Germline V gene data show CDR1 as WSHSY and CDR2 as SAAADI. The CDR3 sequence: CASSVISNYGYTF. CDR3 nucleotide sequence: TGCGCCAGCAGTGTGATATCTAACTATGGCTACACCTTC.

This chain uses TRBV29-1 with TRBJ1-5; a possible D gene is TRBD1 (6 bases). Germline-derived CDR1 and CDR2 are SQVTM and ANQGSEA. The V and J ends lost 5 bases and 4 bases respectively, with 9 bases between them. The CDR3 length is 12 residues. The CDR3 here is CSVTQGNQPQHF. The DNA for the CDR3 is TGCAGCGTTACACAGGGAAATCAGCCCCAGCATTTT.

This sequence joins TRBV5-1 and TRBJ2-1, with TRBD2 matching over 12 bases. Germline V gene lookup returns CDR1 SGHRS and CDR2 YFSETQ. V was pared by 3 bases and J by 8 bases, with 9 bases of the junction left unmatched. CDR3 length: 16 amino acids. For the CDR3, the DNA is TGCGCCAGCAGCTGGGGACCGACTAGCGGGGGAGATGAGCAGTTCTTC. Amino acids: CASSWGPTSGGDEQFF.